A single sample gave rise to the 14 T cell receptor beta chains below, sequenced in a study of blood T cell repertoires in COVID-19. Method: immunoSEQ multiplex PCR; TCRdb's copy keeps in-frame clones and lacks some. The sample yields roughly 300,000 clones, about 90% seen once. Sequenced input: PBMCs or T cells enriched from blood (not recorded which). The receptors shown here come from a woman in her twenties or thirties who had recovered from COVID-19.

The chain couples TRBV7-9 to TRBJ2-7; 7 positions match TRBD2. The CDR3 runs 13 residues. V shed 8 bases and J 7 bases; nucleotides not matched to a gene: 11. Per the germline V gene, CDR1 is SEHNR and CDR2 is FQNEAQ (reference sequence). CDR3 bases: TGTGCCAGCGGGAGGGGAAGGGCCCCGGAGCAGTACTTC. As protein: CASGRGRAPEQYF.

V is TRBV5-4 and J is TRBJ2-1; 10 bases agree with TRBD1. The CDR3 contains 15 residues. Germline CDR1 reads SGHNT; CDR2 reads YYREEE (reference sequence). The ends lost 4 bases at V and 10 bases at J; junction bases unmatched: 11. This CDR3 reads CASSTTGTGVQEQFF. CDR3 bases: TGTGCCAGCAGCACCACCGGGACAGGGGTCCAGGAGCAGTTCTTC.

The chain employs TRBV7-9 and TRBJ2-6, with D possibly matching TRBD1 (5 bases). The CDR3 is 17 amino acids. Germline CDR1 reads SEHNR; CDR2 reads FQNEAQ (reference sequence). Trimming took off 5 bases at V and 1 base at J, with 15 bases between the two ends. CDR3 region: CASSPRQLLSGANVLTF. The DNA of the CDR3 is TGTGCCAGCAGCCCCCGACAGCTACTATCTGGGGCCAACGTCCTGACTTTC.

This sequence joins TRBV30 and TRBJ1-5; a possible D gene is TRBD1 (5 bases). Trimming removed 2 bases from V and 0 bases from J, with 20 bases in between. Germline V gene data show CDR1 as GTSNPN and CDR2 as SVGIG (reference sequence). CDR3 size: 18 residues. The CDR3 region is CAWSLGTGGFYSNQPQHF. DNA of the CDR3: TGTGCCTGGAGTCTAGGGACCGGGGGATTTTATAGCAATCAGCCCCAGCATTTT.

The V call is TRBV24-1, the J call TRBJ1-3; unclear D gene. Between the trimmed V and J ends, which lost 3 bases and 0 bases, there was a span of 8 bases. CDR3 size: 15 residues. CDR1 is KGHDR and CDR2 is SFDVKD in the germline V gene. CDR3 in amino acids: CATSDPGSSGNTIYF. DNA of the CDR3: TGTGCCACCAGTGATCCCGGGAGCTCTGGAAACACCATATATTTT.

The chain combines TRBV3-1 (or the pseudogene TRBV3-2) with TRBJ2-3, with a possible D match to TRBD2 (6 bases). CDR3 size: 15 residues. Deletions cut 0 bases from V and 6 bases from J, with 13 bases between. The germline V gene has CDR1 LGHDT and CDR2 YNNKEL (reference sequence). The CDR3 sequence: CASSQDFAGRDTQYF. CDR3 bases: TGTGCCAGCAGCCAAGATTTCGCGGGGCGGGATACGCAGTATTTT.

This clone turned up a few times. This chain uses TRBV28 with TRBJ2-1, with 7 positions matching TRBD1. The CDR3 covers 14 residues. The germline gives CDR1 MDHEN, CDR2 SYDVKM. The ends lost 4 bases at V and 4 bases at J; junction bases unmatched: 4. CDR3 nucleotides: TGTGCCAGCAGTTCCCCGGGACAGTACAATGAGCAGTTCTTC. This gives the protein CASSSPGQYNEQFF.

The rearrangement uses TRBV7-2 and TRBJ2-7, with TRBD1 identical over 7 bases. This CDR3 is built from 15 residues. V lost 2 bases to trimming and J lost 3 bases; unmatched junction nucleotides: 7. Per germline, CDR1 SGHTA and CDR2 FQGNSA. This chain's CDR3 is CASSLQPGQNYEQYF. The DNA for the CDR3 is TGTGCCAGCAGCTTACAACCGGGACAGAACTACGAGCAGTACTTC.

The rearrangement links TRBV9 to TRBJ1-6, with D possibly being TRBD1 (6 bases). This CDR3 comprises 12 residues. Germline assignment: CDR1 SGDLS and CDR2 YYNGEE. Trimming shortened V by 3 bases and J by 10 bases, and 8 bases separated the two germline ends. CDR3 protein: CASSGDTSPLHF. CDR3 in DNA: TGTGCCAGCAGCGGGGACACCTCACCCCTCCACTTT.

This chain's CDR3 is CASSAPGQGDHEQYF. The CDR3 DNA reads TGTGCCAGCAGCGCGCCGGGACAGGGCGATCACGAGCAGTACTTC. The genes are TRBV27 and TRBJ2-7; 9 positions match TRBD1. CDR1 and CDR2 (germline): MNHEY, SMNVEV (reference sequence). The CDR3 totals 15 residues. V dropped 6 bases and J dropped 5; count of bases not matched to a gene: 11.

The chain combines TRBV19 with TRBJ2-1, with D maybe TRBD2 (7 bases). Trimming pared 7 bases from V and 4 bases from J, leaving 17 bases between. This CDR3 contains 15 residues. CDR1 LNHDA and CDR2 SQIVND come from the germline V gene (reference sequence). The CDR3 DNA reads TGTGCCAGTAACCACGGGGGGCCCGGATACAATGAGCAGTTCTTC. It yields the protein CASNHGGPGYNEQFF.

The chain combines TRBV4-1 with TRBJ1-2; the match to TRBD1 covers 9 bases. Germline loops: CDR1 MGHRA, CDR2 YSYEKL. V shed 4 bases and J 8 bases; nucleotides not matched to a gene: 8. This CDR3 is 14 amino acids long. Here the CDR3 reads CASSPGTGRRGYTF. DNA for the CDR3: TGCGCCAGCAGCCCCGGGACAGGGCGAAGGGGCTACACCTTC.

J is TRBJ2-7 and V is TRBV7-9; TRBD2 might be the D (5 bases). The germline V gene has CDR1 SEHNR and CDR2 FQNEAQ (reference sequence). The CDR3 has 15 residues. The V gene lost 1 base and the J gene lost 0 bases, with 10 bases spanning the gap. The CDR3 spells CASSLVQRSSYEQYF. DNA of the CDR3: TGTGCCAGCAGCTTAGTTCAGCGGAGCTCCTACGAGCAGTACTTC.

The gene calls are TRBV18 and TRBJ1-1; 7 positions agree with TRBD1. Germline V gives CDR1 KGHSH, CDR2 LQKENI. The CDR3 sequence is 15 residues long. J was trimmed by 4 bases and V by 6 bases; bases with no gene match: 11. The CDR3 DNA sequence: TGTGCCAGCTCGGGAGACAGGGAGGCGGGCACTGAAGCTTTCTTT. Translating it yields CASSGDREAGTEAFF. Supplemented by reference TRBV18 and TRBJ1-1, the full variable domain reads NAGVMQNPRHLVRRRGQEARLRCSPMKGHSHVYWYRQLPEEGLKFMVYLQKENIIDESGMPKERFSAEFPKEGPSILRIQQVVRGDSAAYFCASSGDREAGTEAFFGQGTRLTVV.